The clone carrying this T cell receptor (beta chain) was seen only once. The length of the CDR3 is 15 residues. CDR1 and CDR2 from the germline V gene are MNHEY and SVGEGT. V trimming: 5 bases; J trimming: 4 bases; junction bases outside the gene matches: 9. The data were obtained in a study of human T cells and chemical hapten exposure. Time point described: patch test 1, 2 weeks after DPC sensitization. Stated treatment: therapeutic diphenylcyclopropenone sensitization with weekly scalp DPC. From the RACE reads, TCRdb called clonotypes with MiXCR, one entry per CDR3 protein. Among tens of thousands of distinct CDR3 sequences listed, 10% were seen once.

The material sequenced was whole blood, taken in connection with sensitization to the hapten diphenylcyclopropenone (DPC). The genes are TRBV6-2 or TRBV6-3 and TRBJ1-1; 8 bases fit TRBD1. This TCR was recovered from a man aged 40-55 years with alopecia areata. Some clones in this sample may be carry-over from other donors' samples. Here the CDR3 DNA reads TGTGCCAGCAGTAAGCGGGACAGGTGGGTCACTGAAGCTTTCTTT. This sequence encodes CASSKRDRWVTEAFF.